This T cell receptor beta chain was retrieved from a study of OX40 agonist ivuxolimab in advanced cancers. About this clone: The antigen is not known.

Findings and caveats of the study: Among the nonresponders, some also had low normalized T-cell clonal expansion.

J was trimmed by 3 bases and V by 4 bases; bases with no gene match: 6. Germline V lookup: CDR1 SGDLS, CDR2 YYNGEE. This CDR3 has 14 amino acids. Collection of blood occurred at baseline, at cycle 4 day 1, and at cycle 7 day 1. Sequenced by immunoSEQ multiplex PCR; TCRdb stores in-frame clones only, minus some. The sample shows roughly 33,000 clones, about 76% of them seen only once. The TCR sequence derives from an adult with an advanced solid tumor such as melanoma, head and neck, liver or kidney cancer. This chain uses TRBV9 with TRBJ2-7, with TRBD2 identical over 8 bases. The sequenced sample was CD4+ or CD8+ T cells sorted from blood, obtained in a trial of the OX40 agonist ivuxolimab. This CDR3 reads CASSPREGGYEQYF. CDR3 coding DNA: TGTGCCAGCAGCCCTCGGGAGGGAGGCTACGAGCAGTACTTC.